This T cell receptor (beta chain) was recorded in a study of metastatic and nonmetastatic thyroid tumors. Study results and limitations: Significantly higher TCR beta diversity was reportedly seen in malignant thyroid tumors than benign nodules, in blood and tumor.

A word on this clone: What it binds is unknown.

TCRdb used MiXCR to call clones anew from the PCR reads. The table lists over 12,000 clones, around a quarter of them singletons. This CDR3 contains 13 residues. Trimming removed 3 bases from V and 6 bases from J, with 8 bases in between. Germline CDR1 and CDR2: SGHTA and FQGTGA. There were no patients who had received any treatment before thyroid surgery. V usage is TRBV7-3 and J usage is TRBJ2-2, with unresolved D. The receptor was derived from a female donor with papillary thyroid cancer or a benign thyroid nodule (not recorded which). Some clones in this sample may be carry-over from other donors' samples. Input material: tumor tissue. The CDR3 here is CASSFHGAGELFF. As DNA, the CDR3 is TGTGCCAGCAGCTTCCATGGCGCCGGGGAGCTGTTTTTT.